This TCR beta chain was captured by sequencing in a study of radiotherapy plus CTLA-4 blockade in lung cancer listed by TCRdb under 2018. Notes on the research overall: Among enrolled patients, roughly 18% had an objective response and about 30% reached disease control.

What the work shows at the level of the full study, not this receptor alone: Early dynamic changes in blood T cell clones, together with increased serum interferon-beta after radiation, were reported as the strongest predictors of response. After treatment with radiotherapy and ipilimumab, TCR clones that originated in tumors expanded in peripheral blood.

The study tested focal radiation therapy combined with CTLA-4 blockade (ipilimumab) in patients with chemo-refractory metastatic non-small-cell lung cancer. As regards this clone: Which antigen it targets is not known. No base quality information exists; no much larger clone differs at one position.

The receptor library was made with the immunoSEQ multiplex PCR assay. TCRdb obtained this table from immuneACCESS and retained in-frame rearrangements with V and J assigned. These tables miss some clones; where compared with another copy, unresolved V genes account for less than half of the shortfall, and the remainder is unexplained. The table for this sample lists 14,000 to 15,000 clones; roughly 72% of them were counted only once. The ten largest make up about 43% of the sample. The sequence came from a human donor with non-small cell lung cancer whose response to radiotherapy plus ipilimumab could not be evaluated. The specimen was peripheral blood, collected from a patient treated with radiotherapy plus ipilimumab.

The nucleotide sequence is given as TGTGCCAGCAGCCCACGACTAGTTAACACAGATACGCAGTATTTT. This codes for CASSPRLVNTDTQYF. The rearranged chain carries TRBV9 and TRBJ2-3; tentative D gene TRBD2, with 6 bases matching. V and J are truncated by 4 bases and 2 bases respectively, leaving an intervening sequence of 14 bases. From the germline V gene, CDR1 is SGDLS and CDR2 is YYNGEE. The CDR3 contains 15 residues, cysteine and phenylalanine counted. Only the CDR3 part of the read is kept: 45 bases, read in frame from the first base.